This TCR beta chain is drawn from a study of neurological immune-mediated disorders. Broader study findings: It was HTLV-1-associated myelopathy that showed the most TCR clonal expansion, while multiple sclerosis showed the least, falling below healthy controls.

By 5'RACE with 10-nucleotide random UMIs, the cDNA was made. From the 5' RACE reads, TCRdb called clonotypes with MiXCR, one entry per CDR3 protein. Here the sample spans tens of thousands of distinct CDR3 sequences, about 10% being singletons. The germline CDR1 and CDR2 sequences are SGHRS and YFSETQ. This CDR3 contains 16 residues. V was pared by 1 base and J by 1 base, with 4 bases of the junction left unmatched. This clonotype was seen at least ten times. Its antigen is not identified. Sequenced input: PBMCs. The V gene is TRBV5-1, the J gene TRBJ2-7; 11 bases are shared with TRBD2. The clonotype was recovered from an older woman with HTLV-1-associated myelopathy (HAM/TSP). In DNA form, the CDR3 reads TGCGCCAGCAGCTTGCTAACTAGCGGGGGTTCCTACGAGCAGTACTTC. The encoded protein is CASSLLTSGGSYEQYF.